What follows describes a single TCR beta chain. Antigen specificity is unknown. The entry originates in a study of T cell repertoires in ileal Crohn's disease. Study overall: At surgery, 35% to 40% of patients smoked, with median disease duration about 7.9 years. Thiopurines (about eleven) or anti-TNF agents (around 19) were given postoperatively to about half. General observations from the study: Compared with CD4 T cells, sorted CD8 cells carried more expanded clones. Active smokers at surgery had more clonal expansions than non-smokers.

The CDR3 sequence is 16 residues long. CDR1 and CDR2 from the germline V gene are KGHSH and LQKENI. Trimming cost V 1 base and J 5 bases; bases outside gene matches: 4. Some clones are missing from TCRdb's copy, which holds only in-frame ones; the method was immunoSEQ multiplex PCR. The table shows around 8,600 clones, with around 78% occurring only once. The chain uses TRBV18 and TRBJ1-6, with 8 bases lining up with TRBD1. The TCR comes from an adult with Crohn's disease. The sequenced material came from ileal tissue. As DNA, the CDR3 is TGTGCCAGCTCACCACGTCAGGGGGCAAATAATTCACCCCTCCACTTT. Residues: CASSPRQGANNSPLHF.